The present entry profiles one TCR beta chain with its context. Original handling: Reference gene primers were amplified, and this amplification served to estimate nucleated cell counts. Profiling relied on immunoSEQ multiplex PCR, and the TCRdb table lists in-frame clones only, not all of them. D and trimming come from the DNA, and the V and J calls and clone size come from that table. The table has approximately 130,000 clones, approximately 84% seen once; the top ten hold 9.5% to 15%. Unmatched junction bases numbered 6, after V lost 6 bases and J lost 5 bases. The CDR3 length is 13 residues. The data stem from a study of blood T cell repertoires in COVID-19. About the study: Acute and convalescent COVID-19 samples came from the United States, Italy and Spain. T cells, B-cell-depleted T cells, or PBMCs provided the cDNA or gDNA that served as material.

The source material was peripheral blood. The receptor was isolated from a human donor in a cohort sampled during active COVID-19. This chain connects TRBV12-3 or TRBV12-4 to TRBJ1-1; TRBD1 aligns across 7 bases. CDR3 residues: CASRLTGRTEAFF. The CDR3 region has the DNA TGTGCCAGCAGGCTGACAGGGAGAACTGAAGCTTTCTTT.